Listed here are 20 T cell receptor beta chains from one sample, sequenced in a study of blood T cell repertoires in COVID-19. Measured with immunoSEQ multiplex PCR; TCRdb has only the in-frame clones, and not every one. The data show 150,000 to 160,000 clones, 75% to 85% seen once. Sequenced input: peripheral blood. These TCRs come from a woman between 50 and 59 years old with acute or convalescent COVID-19.

The chain uses TRBV5-8 and TRBJ2-5; no reliable D call. Trimming cost V 0 bases and J 0 bases, with 6 bases left between them. Germline V gene lookup returns CDR1 SGHTS and CDR2 YDEGEE. CDR3 length equals 14 residues. The CDR3, as DNA: TGTGCCAGCAGCTTGGGTCGGTACCAAGAGACCCAGTACTTC. It translates to CASSLGRYQETQYF.

The CDR3 spells CASSPLDRVRYGYTF. The CDR3 bases are TGTGCCAGTAGTCCCCTCGACAGGGTACGCTATGGCTACACCTTC. The chain uses TRBV19 and TRBJ1-2, with TRBD1 identical over 7 bases. The germline V gene has CDR1 LNHDA and CDR2 SQIVND (reference sequence). The CDR3 runs to 15 residues. With V trimmed by 5 bases and J by 4 bases, 10 bases remained unmatched.

The chain uses TRBV10-3 and TRBJ1-2, with D possibly being TRBD1 (5 bases). V lost 5 bases and J lost 0, with 10 bases in between. CDR1 and CDR2 (germline): ENHRY, SYGVKD. The CDR3 runs 14 residues. The DNA for the CDR3 is TGTGCCATCAGTCAGGACACCTCTAACTATGGCTACACCTTC. This translates into CAISQDTSNYGYTF.

The chain has TRBV6-5 and TRBJ2-7, with 7 bases lining up with TRBD2. The CDR3 length is 16 residues. Germline V gene lookup returns CDR1 MNHEY and CDR2 SVGAGI. The V gene end was trimmed by 0 bases and the J gene end by 4 bases; junction bases not matched to a gene: 9. The CDR3 DNA sequence: TGTGCCAGCAGTTACTCGGGGAGGGCAGAACAATACGAGCAGTACTTC. This translates into CASSYSGRAEQYEQYF.

The chain couples TRBV30 to TRBJ1-1, with no clear D. The germline CDR1 and CDR2 sequences are GTSNPN and SVGIG (reference sequence). The CDR3 consists of 15 residues. V gave up 3 bases and J gave up 5 bases, with 19 bases separating them. CDR3 loop: CAWRPPGSSGTEAFF. CDR3 DNA: TGTGCCTGGAGGCCCCCTGGCAGCTCGGGGACTGAAGCTTTCTTT.

V gene TRBV18 combines with J gene TRBJ1-2; 7 bases match TRBD1. This CDR3 contains 17 residues. The V gene's germline CDR1 is KGHSH and CDR2 LQKENI. The V segment lost 3 bases and the J segment 5 bases; nucleotides outside the gene matches: 15. The CDR3 region is CASSPRDSGFGGYGYTF. The DNA of the CDR3 is TGTGCCAGCTCACCGAGGGACAGTGGGTTTGGGGGTTATGGCTACACCTTC.

The rearrangement uses TRBV27 and TRBJ1-6; D is unclear. CDR1 and CDR2 (germline): MNHEY, SMNVEV (reference sequence). Trimming took off 5 bases at V and 13 bases at J, with 18 bases between the two ends. The CDR3 contains 14 residues. The DNA for the CDR3 is TGTGCCAGCAGTCCTAGGCGGGATGGGTTCCCCCTCCACTTT. This translates into CASSPRRDGFPLHF.

This clone came up once. The chain joins TRBV7-3 to TRBJ1-2; possible D gene TRBD1, 6 bases. Germline V CDR1 and CDR2: SGHTA, FQGTGA. This CDR3 spans 15 amino acids. V shed 7 bases and J shed 4 bases, with 19 bases lying between them. The CDR3 DNA reads TGTGCCAGCAACCTAGGGGACAACCTTATCTATGGCTACACCTTC. Translated, it gives CASNLGDNLIYGYTF.

The V and J genes are TRBV25-1 and TRBJ1-6; 8 positions agree with TRBD1. The trim removed 2 bases at V and 10 bases at J, leaving 7 bases unmatched. The CDR3 loop spans 15 amino acids. In germline, CDR1 is MGHDK, CDR2 SYGVNS. Here the CDR3 DNA reads TGTGCCAGCAGTGAACAACAGGGGGTAGGGTCACCCCTCCACTTT. Translating it yields CASSEQQGVGSPLHF.

This sequence joins TRBV10-3 and TRBJ2-6; 11 nucleotides match TRBD1. The V gene end was trimmed by 3 bases and the J gene end by 1 base; junction bases not matched to a gene: 17. Germline values: CDR1 ENHRY, CDR2 SYGVKD. The CDR3 has 22 amino acids. The CDR3 protein is CAISDTGLGQGAPGSGANVLTF. In DNA, the CDR3 is TGTGCCATCAGTGATACCGGTCTCGGACAGGGGGCGCCGGGGTCTGGGGCCAACGTCCTGACTTTC.

This chain joins TRBV4-3 and TRBJ2-7, with D perhaps TRBD1 (6 bases). The V gene lost 3 bases and the J gene lost 5 bases, with 11 bases spanning the gap. Germline CDR1 is LGHNA and CDR2 is YSLEER. This CDR3 region has 13 residues. The DNA for the CDR3 is TGCGCCAGCAGCCATTACAGGGTACACGAGCAGTACTTC. Translated, it gives CASSHYRVHEQYF.

The chain is built from TRBV25-1 and TRBJ1-6; 10 bases are shared with TRBD1. The CDR3 runs 15 residues. V dropped 4 bases and J dropped 7; count of bases not matched to a gene: 4. Looked up from germline, CDR1 is MGHDK and CDR2 is SYGVNS. The CDR3 DNA sequence: TGTGCCAGCAGTGCCTCGGGACAGGGGAATTCACCCCTCCACTTT. Protein: CASSASGQGNSPLHF.

The rearrangement joins TRBV30 to TRBJ2-2, with TRBD1 matching 8 bases. CDR3 length: 15 amino acids. The V gene's germline CDR1 is GTSNPN and CDR2 SVGIG (reference sequence). The V gene end was trimmed by 2 bases and the J gene end by 4 bases; junction bases not matched to a gene: 6. CDR3 sequence reads: CAWSRSGGFTGELFF. The CDR3 coding sequence is TGTGCCTGGAGTCGGTCAGGGGGCTTCACCGGGGAGCTGTTTTTT.

The J gene is TRBJ1-6, the V gene TRBV18; 7 bases fit TRBD1. The CDR3 totals 15 residues. Germline values: CDR1 KGHSH, CDR2 LQKENI. With V trimmed by 5 bases and J by 7 bases, 8 bases remained unmatched. CDR3 loop: CASSEGQVANSPLHF. The CDR3 DNA reads as TGTGCCAGCTCAGAAGGACAGGTAGCGAATTCACCCCTCCACTTT. Using reference TRBV18 and TRBJ1-6 for the parts outside the CDR3, the full variable domain is NAGVMQNPRHLVRRRGQEARLRCSPMKGHSHVYWYRQLPEEGLKFMVYLQKENIIDESGMPKERFSAEFPKEGPSILRIQQVVRGDSAAYFCASSEGQVANSPLHFGNGTRLTVT.

The chain carries TRBV7-9 and TRBJ1-4; 8 bases match TRBD1. V dropped 4 bases and J dropped 7; count of bases not matched to a gene: 5. The CDR3 has 14 residues. Germline CDR1 and CDR2: SEHNR and FQNEAQ (reference sequence). CDR3 in amino acids: CASSSTGAPEKLFF. CDR3 in DNA: TGTGCCAGCAGCTCGACAGGGGCACCTGAAAAACTGTTTTTT. Drawing the rest from reference TRBV7-9 and TRBJ1-4, the complete variable domain is DTGVSQNPRHKITKRGQNVTFRCDPISEHNRLYWYRQTLGQGPEFLTYFQNEAQLEKSRLLSDRFSAERPKGSFSTLEIQRTEQGDSAMYLCASSSTGAPEKLFFGSGTQLSVL.

The chain uses TRBV11-2 and TRBJ1-4; no definite D call. The length of the CDR3 is 12 residues. CDR1 is SGHAT, CDR2 FQNNGV, per germline. The V and J ends lost 3 bases and 8 bases respectively, with 7 bases between them. CDR3 sequence reads: CASSFPQEKLFF. The CDR3 DNA sequence: TGTGCCAGCAGCTTCCCCCAGGAAAAACTGTTTTTT.

The CDR3 DNA follows: TGTGCCAGCTCTCAAGGACAGATCGGAAACACCATATATTTT. This sequence encodes CASSQGQIGNTIYF. The chain has TRBV18 and TRBJ1-3, with D tentatively TRBD1 (6 bases). The CDR3 has 14 amino acids. The V end was cut by 6 bases, the J end by 4 bases, with 13 bases between. CDR1 and CDR2 from the germline V gene are KGHSH and LQKENI.

The chain links TRBV4-3 to TRBJ2-3; D may be TRBD1 (6 bases). CDR3 length: 14 residues. V was trimmed by 0 bases and J by 6 bases, leaving 10 bases between them. Germline lookup yields CDR1 LGHNA and CDR2 YSLEER. The DNA of the CDR3 is TGCGCCAGCAGCCAAGACAGGGGCTTTGATACGCAGTATTTT. Encoded protein: CASSQDRGFDTQYF.

This sequence joins TRBV7-2 and TRBJ1-5; possibly TRBD1 for D (5 bases). The germline gives CDR1 SGHTA, CDR2 FQGNSA. The CDR3 consists of 15 residues. Trimming left V 3 bases short and J 6 bases short, with 15 bases between. CDR3 sequence reads: CASSFFGFGGQPQHF. The CDR3 DNA reads TGTGCCAGCAGCTTTTTCGGGTTCGGGGGTCAGCCCCAGCATTTT. The entire variable domain, with the rest obtained from reference TRBV7-2 and TRBJ1-5, is as follows: GAGVSQSPSNKVTEKGKDVELRCDPISGHTALYWYRQSLGQGLEFLIYFQGNSAPDKSGLPSDRFSAERTGGSVSTLTIQRTQQEDSAVYLCASSFFGFGGQPQHFGDGTRLSIL.

The chain links TRBV11-3 to TRBJ2-1; 8 bases align to TRBD2. The CDR3 runs 17 residues. The germline gives CDR1 SGHNT, CDR2 YENEEA. Trimming at V came to 2 bases and at J to 0 bases, leaving 6 bases not matched to a gene. CDR3 nucleotide sequence: TGTGCCAGCAGCTTATACGCGGGAGGCTCCTCCTACAATGAGCAGTTCTTC. Residues: CASSLYAGGSSYNEQFF.